This T cell receptor beta chain was sequenced in a study of blood T cell repertoires in COVID-19. Study in general: COVID-19 samples from acute and convalescent phases originated in the United States, Italy and Spain. PBMCs, B-cell-depleted T cells, or T cells provided the cDNA or gDNA that made up the material.

This table comes from immunoSEQ multiplex PCR, and its TCRdb copy is limited to in-frame clones, with some not included. The sample includes roughly 280,000 clones, around 78% of them seen just once. V lost 1 base to trimming and J lost 3 bases; unmatched junction nucleotides: 5. Germline CDR1 is SEHNR and CDR2 is FQNEAQ (reference sequence). The CDR3 is 15 amino acids. The sample was peripheral blood. The rearrangement uses TRBV7-9 and TRBJ2-7, with 8 bases lining up with TRBD1. The clonotype was recovered from a man in his 60s who had recovered from COVID-19. This CDR3 is CASSLVDGQGYEQYF. The CDR3 DNA reads TGTGCCAGCAGCTTAGTTGACGGACAGGGCTACGAGCAGTACTTC.